These 19 T cell receptor beta chains were all obtained from the same sample, sequenced in a study of T cells in women clearing cervical HPV infection. Sequencing was performed with immunoSEQ multiplex PCR; in TCRdb, only in-frame clones are kept and a portion is missing. Across about 33,000 clones, the top ten clones capture roughly 1.6% of the sample. Sequences were obtained from blood buffy coat. The receptors were sampled from a woman aged 18 to 75 with a cervical HPV16 infection that either progressed to CIN3+ or cleared (not recorded which).

To note about this clone: The read ends 3 residues shy of where the CDR3 ends; the end is completed using the germline J gene. The V and J genes are TRBV29-1 and TRBJ1-4, with a weak D call TRBD1 (6 bases). CDR1 is SQVTM and CDR2 is ANQGSEA in the germline V gene. CDR3 length: 13 amino acids. The sequenced part of the CDR3 DNA is TGCAGCGTCGGGGGGGGCACAGAGGCCAAA. Its protein product is CSVGGGTEAK. In full, the CDR3 reads CSVGGGTEAKLFF.

As concerns this clone: From the germline J gene comes the end of the CDR3, since the read stops 3 residues before it. The rearrangement links TRBV9 to TRBJ2-1; 7 bases map to TRBD2. Germline V gene sequence: CDR1 SGDLS, CDR2 YYNGEE. Trimming removed 0 bases from V and 9 bases from J; junction bases left unmatched: 3. The CDR3 is 13 amino acids. CDR3 protein: CASSVAGTTEQFF. The covered CDR3 bases are TGTGCCAGCAGCGTAGCCGGGACTACTGAG.

Turning to this clone: The CDR3 end lies 3 residues beyond the end of the read and is filled in from the germline J gene. The chain employs TRBV13 and TRBJ2-5; a possible D gene is TRBD2 (6 bases). Germline-derived CDR1 and CDR2 are PRHDT and FYEKMQ (reference sequence). The length of the CDR3 is 14 residues. Trimming stripped 7 bases from V and 1 base from J, with 13 bases between. The CDR3 bases that were read are TGTGCCAGCACCCTTGGGGGGACCCAAGAGACC. Its protein is CASTLGGTQET. The CDR3 as a whole reads CASTLGGTQETQYF. Using reference TRBV13 and TRBJ2-5 for the parts outside the CDR3, the full variable domain is AAGVIQSPRHLIKEKRETATLKCYPIPRHDTVYWYQQGPGQDPQFLISFYEKMQSDKGSIPDRFSAQQFSDYHSELNMSSLELGDSALYFCASTLGGTQETQYFGPGTRLLVL.

Notes on this clone: Read data end 3 residues before the CDR3 end; the end is taken from the germline J gene. V and J are TRBV5-4 and TRBJ2-2; D is possibly TRBD1 (5 bases). Trimming left V 0 bases short and J 7 bases short, with 16 bases between. Germline lookup yields CDR1 SGHNT and CDR2 YYREEE (reference sequence). This CDR3 has 16 amino acids. This chain's CDR3 is CASSLGGTGRNGELFF. The DNA read from the CDR3 is TGTGCCAGCAGCTTGGGGGGTACAGGTCGGAACGGGGAG. Using reference TRBV5-4 and TRBJ2-2 for the parts outside the CDR3, the full variable domain is ETGVTQSPTHLIKTRGQQVTLRCSSQSGHNTVSWYQQALGQGPQFIFQYYREEENGRGNFPPRFSGLQFPNYSSELNVNALELDDSALYLCASSLGGTGRNGELFFGEGSRLTVL.

Of note for this clone: Read sequence stops 3 residues before the CDR3 end, and the germline J gene provides the missing end. The rearrangement links TRBV15 to TRBJ1-1, with 8 bases matching TRBD1. J lost 4 bases, V lost 8 bases, and 6 bases had no gene match. Germline lookup yields CDR1 LNHNV and CDR2 YYDKDF (reference sequence). CDR3 length equals 13 residues. CDR3 DNA, as far as it was read: TGTGCCACCCTGGACAGGGAAGGCACTGAA. Protein sequence: CATLDREGTE. The entire CDR3 sequence reads CATLDREGTEAFF.

In regard to this clone: The CDR3 extends 3 residues past the end of the read, so its final part is completed from the germline J gene. The chain carries TRBV20-1 and TRBJ2-5; D might be TRBD1 (5 bases). The length of the CDR3 is 15 residues. CDR1 and CDR2 (germline): DFQATT, SNEGSKA (reference sequence). Trimming removed 3 bases at V and 5 bases at J, with 19 bases between. CDR3: CSARPRQSPIETQYF. Partial CDR3 DNA: TGCAGTGCTAGGCCCCGACAGTCGCCGATTGAGACC.

A word on this clone: The read terminates 3 residues before the CDR3 end, so the remaining end is supplied by the germline J gene. This chain links TRBV7-6 with TRBJ2-5; the match to TRBD2 covers 11 bases. The V gene's germline CDR1 is SGHVS and CDR2 FNYEAQ. With V trimmed by 11 bases and J by 4 bases, 6 bases remained unmatched. The CDR3 covers 13 residues. This CDR3 reads CAVAGGPLETQYF. Incomplete CDR3 DNA: TGTGCCGTAGCGGGGGGGCCCCTAGAGACC. The variable domain in full, completed from reference TRBV7-6 and TRBJ2-5, reads GAGVSQSPRYKVTKRGQDVALRCDPISGHVSLYWYRQALGQGPEFLTYFNYEAQQDKSGLPNDRFSAERPEGSISTLTIQRTEQRDSAMYRCAVAGGPLETQYFGPGTRLLVL.

With regard to this clone: At one boundary the junction diverges from the germline segment, which might be a read error. The read finishes 3 residues shy of the CDR3 end, and the germline J gene is used to complete it. The chain joins TRBV5-1 to TRBJ2-3, with TRBD1 matching 9 bases. This CDR3 has 14 amino acids. The germline V gene encodes CDR1 SGHRS and CDR2 YFSETQ. The sequenced part of the CDR3 DNA is TGCGCCAGCAGCTCTACAGGGGGCACAGAGACG. It yields the protein CASSSTGGTET. The entire CDR3 protein is CASSSTGGTETQYF.

Regarding this clone: The read ends 3 residues before the CDR3 terminus; that terminus is restored from the germline J gene. The chain uses TRBV7-9 and TRBJ1-6; 8 bases fit TRBD1. The junction had 5 bases not matched to a gene; V was cut back by 3 bases and J by 10 bases. CDR1 and CDR2 from the germline V gene are SEHNR and FQNEAQ (reference sequence). The CDR3 has 14 residues. The sequenced CDR3 bases are TGTGCCAGCAGCTTTGGACAGGGCCAATCACCC. This gives the protein CASSFGQGQSP. The whole CDR3 sequence reads CASSFGQGQSPLHF.

In the case of this clone: The read ends 3 residues shy of where the CDR3 ends; the end is completed using the germline J gene. The V gene is TRBV11-2, the J gene TRBJ2-1; D unclear. The V end lost 5 bases, the J end lost 8 bases, and 10 bases lay between the germline ends. The CDR3 consists of 12 residues. Looked up from germline, CDR1 is SGHAT and CDR2 is FQNNGV. The CDR3 here is CASSTHRDEQFF. Incomplete CDR3 DNA: TGTGCCAGCAGCACCCACCGGGATGAG. Drawing the rest from reference TRBV11-2 and TRBJ2-1, the complete variable domain is EAGVAQSPRYKIIEKRQSVAFWCNPISGHATLYWYQQILGQGPKLLIQFQNNGVVDDSQLPKDRFSAERLKGVDSTLKIQPAKLEDSAVYLCASSTHRDEQFFGPGTRLTVL.

Note on this clone: With the read ending 3 residues before the CDR3 end, the germline J gene is used to fill in that end. The chain couples TRBV5-1 to TRBJ2-2, with D hard to call. Trimming pared 7 bases from V and 8 bases from J, leaving 9 bases between. This CDR3 has 11 residues. The germline CDR1 and CDR2 sequences are SGHRS and YFSETQ. The covered CDR3 bases are TGCGCCAGCGGCGAACAGGGGGAG. It specifies CASGEQGE. The whole CDR3 protein reads CASGEQGELFF.

CDR3 region: CASSLSDVGTDTQYF. The DNA read from the CDR3 is TGCGCCAGCAGCTTGTCCGACGTCGGGACAGATACG. The chain links TRBV5-1 to TRBJ2-3; D is ambiguous. Coverage ceases 3 residues before the CDR3 finishes, and the germline J gene fills in the end. Germline V gene sequence: CDR1 SGHRS, CDR2 YFSETQ. The CDR3 runs to 15 residues. V gave up 1 base and J gave up 3 bases, with 12 bases separating them.

Notes on this clone: The read ends 3 residues early relative to the CDR3; the germline J gene fills the gap. The genes are TRBV20-1 and TRBJ1-2; possibly TRBD1 for D (5 bases). Trimming cost V 0 bases and J 7 bases, with 24 bases left between them. Germline V CDR1 and CDR2: DFQATT, SNEGSKA (reference sequence). The CDR3 loop spans 17 amino acids. The sequenced CDR3 bases are TGCAGTGCTAGAGATCTTATGAGGGGCTTCGGAATGAGTGGC. Its translation: CSARDLMRGFGMSG. The full CDR3 is CSARDLMRGFGMSGYTF.

To note about this clone: The DNA ends 3 residues before the CDR3 does, and the rest of the CDR3 is filled in from the germline J gene. The chain employs TRBV18 and TRBJ2-1; D perhaps matches TRBD1 (6 bases). The CDR3 has 14 residues. Per germline, CDR1 KGHSH and CDR2 LQKENI. With 6 bases removed from V and 8 bases from J, the gap between germline ends came to 17 bases. The CDR3 region is CASSPNTGFDEQFF. CDR3 DNA (partial): TGTGCCAGCTCCCCTAACACAGGGTTTGATGAG.

Concerning this clone itself: The read gets to within 3 residues of the CDR3 end, and the germline J gene fills in the rest. The V gene is TRBV4-2, the J gene TRBJ1-2; TRBD1 agrees at 10 bases. Germline V CDR1 and CDR2: LGHNA, YNFKEQ. This CDR3 spans 21 amino acids. CDR3 in amino acids: CASSQMPGTGVLPSSYNDYTF. The sequenced part of the CDR3 DNA is TGTGCCAGCAGCCAAATGCCCGGGACAGGGGTCCTTCCTAGCTCCTACAATGAC.

On this clone itself: The read gets to within 3 residues of the CDR3 end, and the germline J gene fills in the rest. The rearrangement joins TRBV29-1 to TRBJ1-1; D is uncertain. The CDR3 consists of 13 residues. CDR1 SQVTM and CDR2 ANQGSEA come from the germline V gene. Trimming pared 6 bases from V and 0 bases from J, leaving 11 bases between. CDR3 DNA, as far as it was read: TGCAGCGTCGGTCCGGGTCTGAACACTGAA. Translated: CSVGPGLNTE. The full CDR3 sequence reads CSVGPGLNTEAFF.

CDR3 DNA, as far as it was read: TGTGCCAGCTCACCACCCCAGGGAAGTTACTATAATTCACCC. This encodes CASSPPQGSYYNSP. The CDR3, in full, reads CASSPPQGSYYNSPLHF. The V and J genes are TRBV18 and TRBJ1-6; tentative D call: TRBD1 (5 bases). The read terminates 3 residues ahead of where the CDR3 ends, so the germline J gene completes it. V lost 0 bases and J 3 bases, leaving 12 bases between the germline ends. Germline V gene sequence: CDR1 KGHSH, CDR2 LQKENI. The CDR3 runs 17 residues.

Concerning this clone: The read is 3 residues too short to cover the CDR3 end, so that end is filled in from the germline J gene. V and J are TRBV20-1 and TRBJ1-1, with D maybe TRBD1 (6 bases). This CDR3 is built from 13 residues. The germline V gene encodes CDR1 DFQATT and CDR2 SNEGSKA (reference sequence). V gave up 6 bases and J gave up 2 bases, with 13 bases separating them. The CDR3 sequence is CSALQGSNTEAFF. The part of the CDR3 DNA that was read is TGCAGTGCATTACAGGGATCTAACACTGAA.

Comment on this clone: The CDR3 end lies 3 residues beyond the end of the read and is filled in from the germline J gene. This chain links TRBV18 with TRBJ1-4, with D possibly being TRBD1 (6 bases). The CDR3 length is 15 residues. Germline CDR1 is KGHSH and CDR2 is LQKENI. V was clipped by 3 bases and J by 10 bases, with 18 bases between them. The chain's CDR3 is CASSPPGTGWGKLFF. The CDR3 bases that were read are TGTGCCAGCTCACCCCCCGGCACAGGGTGGGGAAAA. Full variable domain (remainder filled in from reference TRBV18 and TRBJ1-4): NAGVMQNPRHLVRRRGQEARLRCSPMKGHSHVYWYRQLPEEGLKFMVYLQKENIIDESGMPKERFSAEFPKEGPSILRIQQVVRGDSAAYFCASSPPGTGWGKLFFGSGTQLSVL.